A selection of T cell receptor beta chains follows, all from one sample in a study of blood T cell repertoires in COVID-19. TCRdb's table, derived via immunoSEQ multiplex PCR, lists solely in-frame clones and lacks some. This table has hundreds of thousands of clones, under 90% appearing once. The sample consisted of PBMCs or T cells enriched from blood (not recorded which). The receptor source for this set is a woman aged 25 to 45 with acute COVID-19. Each CDR3 is given without its conserved first and last residue. The D gene is left open where the match is weak.

CDR3: AIREGLAESYEQY
J: TRBJ2-7
D: TRBD2
V: TRBV10-3

CDR3: ATGQGANEKLF
J: TRBJ1-4
D: TRBD1
V: TRBV24-1

CDR3: ASSPGQLTEQF
J: TRBJ2-1
D: TRBD1
V: TRBV7-8

CDR3: ASRPLPGRGTSGGDTQY
J: TRBJ2-3
D: TRBD2
V: TRBV19

CDR3: ASSLRTVPEQY
J: TRBJ2-7
D: -
V: TRBV7-9

CDR3: ARSDSGLYEQY
J: TRBJ2-7
D: TRBD2
V: TRBV14

CDR3: ASSGAGQGGPYGYT
J: TRBJ1-2
D: TRBD1
V: TRBV9

CDR3: ASTVGTDFNTEAF
J: TRBJ1-1
D: TRBD1
V: TRBV6-5

CDR3: ASSSTQSGWDDGYT
J: TRBJ1-2
D: -
V: TRBV7-9

CDR3: ASSPGRSGQPQH
J: TRBJ1-5
D: -
V: TRBV18

CDR3: AARRAVNEKLF
J: TRBJ1-4
D: -
V: TRBV28

CDR3: ASSVDFNNQPQH
J: TRBJ1-5
D: -
V: TRBV9

CDR3: ASSLDGRANQPQH
J: TRBJ1-5
D: -
V: TRBV7-8

CDR3: ASSWGPGDTEAF
J: TRBJ1-1
D: -
V: TRBV5-6

CDR3: ASSTRAGFYEQY
J: TRBJ2-7
D: -
V: TRBV7-9

CDR3: ASGLAGVGTGELF
J: TRBJ2-2
D: TRBD2
V: TRBV7-2

CDR3: ASSWGRVTDTQY
J: TRBJ2-3
D: -
V: TRBV27

CDR3: ASSQERDEQY
J: TRBJ2-7
D: -
V: TRBV4-2

CDR3: ASSDRATNEKLF
J: TRBJ1-4
D: -
V: TRBV9

CDR3: ASSWRGEQY
J: TRBJ2-7
D: -
V: TRBV6-5

CDR3: ASSPQGEQPQH
J: TRBJ1-5
D: TRBD1
V: TRBV18

CDR3: ATLWEGSNIQY
J: TRBJ2-4
D: TRBD2
V: TRBV28

CDR3: ASSQWAGSTDTQY
J: TRBJ2-3
D: -
V: TRBV4-1

CDR3: ASSPGQGEINSPLH
J: TRBJ1-6
D: TRBD1
V: TRBV5-1

CDR3: ASSLGGSTTASYNSPLH
J: TRBJ1-6
D: -
V: TRBV5-1

CDR3: ASSLQGAVTAEAF
J: TRBJ1-1
D: TRBD1
V: TRBV5-1

CDR3: ASKTGGTAIKNIQY
J: TRBJ2-4
D: TRBD1
V: TRBV28

CDR3: ASGLVLNGGNTIY
J: TRBJ1-3
D: -
V: TRBV12-5

CDR3: SVEGRRAYGYT
J: TRBJ1-2
D: -
V: TRBV29-1

CDR3: ASRRRQEMNTEAF
J: TRBJ1-1
D: -
V: TRBV2

CDR3: ASSIAHNYGYT
J: TRBJ1-2
D: -
V: TRBV12-3/TRBV12-4

CDR3: AWSVAGALTDTQY
J: TRBJ2-3
D: -
V: TRBV30

CDR3: ASSWLTDNYNSPLH
J: TRBJ1-6
D: -
V: TRBV7-2

CDR3: AWSLGETQY
J: TRBJ2-5
D: -
V: TRBV30

CDR3: ASSQERPTEAF
J: TRBJ1-1
D: -
V: TRBV4-1

CDR3: ASSQGQNTEAF
J: TRBJ1-1
D: -
V: TRBV3-1/TRBV3-2

CDR3: ASSSSAGRREQY
J: TRBJ2-7
D: TRBD2
V: TRBV7-2

CDR3: ASSQETGCCMNTEAF
J: TRBJ1-1
D: TRBD1
V: TRBV23-1

CDR3: ASSYGGGNTEAF
J: TRBJ1-1
D: -
V: TRBV27

CDR3: ASSQDNRNEKLF
J: TRBJ1-4
D: -
V: TRBV4-3

CDR3: ASSLGLAGSIPETQY
J: TRBJ2-5
D: TRBD2
V: TRBV9

CDR3: ASSYVSGGLSYEQY
J: TRBJ2-7
D: TRBD2
V: TRBV6-2/TRBV6-3

CDR3: ASSVRGGDNSPLH
J: TRBJ1-6
D: -
V: TRBV9

CDR3: AWSVGSGAF
J: TRBJ1-1
D: -
V: TRBV30

CDR3: ASTLLQGSNYGYT
J: TRBJ1-2
D: -
V: TRBV28

CDR3: ASSPRDIDQPQH
J: TRBJ1-5
D: -
V: TRBV5-8

CDR3: ASSLSFGDIGGEAF
J: TRBJ1-1
D: -
V: TRBV7-8

CDR3: ASSLRYNEQF
J: TRBJ2-1
D: -
V: TRBV19

CDR3: ASSLGQGAHEQY
J: TRBJ2-7
D: TRBD1
V: TRBV7-9

CDR3: ASSHITGENGGELF
J: TRBJ2-2
D: TRBD1
V: TRBV5-5

CDR3: ASSLSPGGDQPQH
J: TRBJ1-5
D: -
V: TRBV5-1

CDR3: AVRGLAKNIQY
J: TRBJ2-4
D: -
V: TRBV6-5

CDR3: ASSMGKRGQGYPQY
J: TRBJ2-7
D: TRBD1
V: TRBV19

CDR3: ASKPEGSVNYGYT
J: TRBJ1-2
D: -
V: TRBV19

CDR3: ASSIMSSAYEQY
J: TRBJ2-7
D: -
V: TRBV19